This T cell receptor beta chain stems from a study of Tregs in tolerant kidney transplant recipients. The study's findings and limits: Biological reproducibility was not directly addressed, but technical replication error appeared minimal. Findings come from small patient numbers and require larger validation. Activated donor B cell expansion appeared to reveal the most relevant donor-specific TCRbeta repertoire.

Clones were read by immunoSEQ multiplex PCR, and TCRdb kept only the in-frame ones, dropping some. The data show tens of thousands of clones, around nine tenths seen once. Trimming took off 2 bases at V and 2 bases at J, with 8 bases between the two ends. The CDR3 loop spans 13 amino acids. The germline V gene encodes CDR1 SGHRS and CDR2 YFSETQ. CD4+CD25+CD127- Tregs, CD4+CD25- non-Tregs, CD4 and CD8 cells were sorted. This clone came up once. What it binds is not known. Material: CD8+ T cells from blood. This TCR came from a human donor in good health. The chain links TRBV5-1 to TRBJ2-7; TRBD1 might be the D (6 bases). The CDR3 DNA reads as TGCGCCAGCAGCTTCAGGACAGCCTACGAGCAGTACTTC. Its protein product is CASSFRTAYEQYF.